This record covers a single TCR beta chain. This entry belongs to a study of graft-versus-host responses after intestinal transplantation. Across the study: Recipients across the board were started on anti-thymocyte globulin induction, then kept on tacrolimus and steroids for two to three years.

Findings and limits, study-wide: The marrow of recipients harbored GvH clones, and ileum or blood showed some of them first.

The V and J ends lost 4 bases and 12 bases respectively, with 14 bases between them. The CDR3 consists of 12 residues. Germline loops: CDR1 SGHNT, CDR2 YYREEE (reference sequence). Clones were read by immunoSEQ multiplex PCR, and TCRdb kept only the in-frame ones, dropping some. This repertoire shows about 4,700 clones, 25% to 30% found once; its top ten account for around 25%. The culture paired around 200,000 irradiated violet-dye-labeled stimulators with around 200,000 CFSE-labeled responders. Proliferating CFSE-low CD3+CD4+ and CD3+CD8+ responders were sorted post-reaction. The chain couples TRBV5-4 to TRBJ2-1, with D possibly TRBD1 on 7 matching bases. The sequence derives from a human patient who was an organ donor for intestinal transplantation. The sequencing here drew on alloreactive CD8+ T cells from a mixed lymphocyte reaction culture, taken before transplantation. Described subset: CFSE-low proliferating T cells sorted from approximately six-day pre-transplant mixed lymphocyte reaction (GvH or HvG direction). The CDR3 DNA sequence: TGTGCCAGCAGCGCCCAGGGGGGACTGCAGTTCTTC. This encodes CASSAQGGLQFF. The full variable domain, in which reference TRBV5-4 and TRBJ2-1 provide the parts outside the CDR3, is ETGVTQSPTHLIKTRGQQVTLRCSSQSGHNTVSWYQQALGQGPQFIFQYYREEENGRGNFPPRFSGLQFPNYSSELNVNALELDDSALYLCASSAQGGLQFFGPGTRLTVL.